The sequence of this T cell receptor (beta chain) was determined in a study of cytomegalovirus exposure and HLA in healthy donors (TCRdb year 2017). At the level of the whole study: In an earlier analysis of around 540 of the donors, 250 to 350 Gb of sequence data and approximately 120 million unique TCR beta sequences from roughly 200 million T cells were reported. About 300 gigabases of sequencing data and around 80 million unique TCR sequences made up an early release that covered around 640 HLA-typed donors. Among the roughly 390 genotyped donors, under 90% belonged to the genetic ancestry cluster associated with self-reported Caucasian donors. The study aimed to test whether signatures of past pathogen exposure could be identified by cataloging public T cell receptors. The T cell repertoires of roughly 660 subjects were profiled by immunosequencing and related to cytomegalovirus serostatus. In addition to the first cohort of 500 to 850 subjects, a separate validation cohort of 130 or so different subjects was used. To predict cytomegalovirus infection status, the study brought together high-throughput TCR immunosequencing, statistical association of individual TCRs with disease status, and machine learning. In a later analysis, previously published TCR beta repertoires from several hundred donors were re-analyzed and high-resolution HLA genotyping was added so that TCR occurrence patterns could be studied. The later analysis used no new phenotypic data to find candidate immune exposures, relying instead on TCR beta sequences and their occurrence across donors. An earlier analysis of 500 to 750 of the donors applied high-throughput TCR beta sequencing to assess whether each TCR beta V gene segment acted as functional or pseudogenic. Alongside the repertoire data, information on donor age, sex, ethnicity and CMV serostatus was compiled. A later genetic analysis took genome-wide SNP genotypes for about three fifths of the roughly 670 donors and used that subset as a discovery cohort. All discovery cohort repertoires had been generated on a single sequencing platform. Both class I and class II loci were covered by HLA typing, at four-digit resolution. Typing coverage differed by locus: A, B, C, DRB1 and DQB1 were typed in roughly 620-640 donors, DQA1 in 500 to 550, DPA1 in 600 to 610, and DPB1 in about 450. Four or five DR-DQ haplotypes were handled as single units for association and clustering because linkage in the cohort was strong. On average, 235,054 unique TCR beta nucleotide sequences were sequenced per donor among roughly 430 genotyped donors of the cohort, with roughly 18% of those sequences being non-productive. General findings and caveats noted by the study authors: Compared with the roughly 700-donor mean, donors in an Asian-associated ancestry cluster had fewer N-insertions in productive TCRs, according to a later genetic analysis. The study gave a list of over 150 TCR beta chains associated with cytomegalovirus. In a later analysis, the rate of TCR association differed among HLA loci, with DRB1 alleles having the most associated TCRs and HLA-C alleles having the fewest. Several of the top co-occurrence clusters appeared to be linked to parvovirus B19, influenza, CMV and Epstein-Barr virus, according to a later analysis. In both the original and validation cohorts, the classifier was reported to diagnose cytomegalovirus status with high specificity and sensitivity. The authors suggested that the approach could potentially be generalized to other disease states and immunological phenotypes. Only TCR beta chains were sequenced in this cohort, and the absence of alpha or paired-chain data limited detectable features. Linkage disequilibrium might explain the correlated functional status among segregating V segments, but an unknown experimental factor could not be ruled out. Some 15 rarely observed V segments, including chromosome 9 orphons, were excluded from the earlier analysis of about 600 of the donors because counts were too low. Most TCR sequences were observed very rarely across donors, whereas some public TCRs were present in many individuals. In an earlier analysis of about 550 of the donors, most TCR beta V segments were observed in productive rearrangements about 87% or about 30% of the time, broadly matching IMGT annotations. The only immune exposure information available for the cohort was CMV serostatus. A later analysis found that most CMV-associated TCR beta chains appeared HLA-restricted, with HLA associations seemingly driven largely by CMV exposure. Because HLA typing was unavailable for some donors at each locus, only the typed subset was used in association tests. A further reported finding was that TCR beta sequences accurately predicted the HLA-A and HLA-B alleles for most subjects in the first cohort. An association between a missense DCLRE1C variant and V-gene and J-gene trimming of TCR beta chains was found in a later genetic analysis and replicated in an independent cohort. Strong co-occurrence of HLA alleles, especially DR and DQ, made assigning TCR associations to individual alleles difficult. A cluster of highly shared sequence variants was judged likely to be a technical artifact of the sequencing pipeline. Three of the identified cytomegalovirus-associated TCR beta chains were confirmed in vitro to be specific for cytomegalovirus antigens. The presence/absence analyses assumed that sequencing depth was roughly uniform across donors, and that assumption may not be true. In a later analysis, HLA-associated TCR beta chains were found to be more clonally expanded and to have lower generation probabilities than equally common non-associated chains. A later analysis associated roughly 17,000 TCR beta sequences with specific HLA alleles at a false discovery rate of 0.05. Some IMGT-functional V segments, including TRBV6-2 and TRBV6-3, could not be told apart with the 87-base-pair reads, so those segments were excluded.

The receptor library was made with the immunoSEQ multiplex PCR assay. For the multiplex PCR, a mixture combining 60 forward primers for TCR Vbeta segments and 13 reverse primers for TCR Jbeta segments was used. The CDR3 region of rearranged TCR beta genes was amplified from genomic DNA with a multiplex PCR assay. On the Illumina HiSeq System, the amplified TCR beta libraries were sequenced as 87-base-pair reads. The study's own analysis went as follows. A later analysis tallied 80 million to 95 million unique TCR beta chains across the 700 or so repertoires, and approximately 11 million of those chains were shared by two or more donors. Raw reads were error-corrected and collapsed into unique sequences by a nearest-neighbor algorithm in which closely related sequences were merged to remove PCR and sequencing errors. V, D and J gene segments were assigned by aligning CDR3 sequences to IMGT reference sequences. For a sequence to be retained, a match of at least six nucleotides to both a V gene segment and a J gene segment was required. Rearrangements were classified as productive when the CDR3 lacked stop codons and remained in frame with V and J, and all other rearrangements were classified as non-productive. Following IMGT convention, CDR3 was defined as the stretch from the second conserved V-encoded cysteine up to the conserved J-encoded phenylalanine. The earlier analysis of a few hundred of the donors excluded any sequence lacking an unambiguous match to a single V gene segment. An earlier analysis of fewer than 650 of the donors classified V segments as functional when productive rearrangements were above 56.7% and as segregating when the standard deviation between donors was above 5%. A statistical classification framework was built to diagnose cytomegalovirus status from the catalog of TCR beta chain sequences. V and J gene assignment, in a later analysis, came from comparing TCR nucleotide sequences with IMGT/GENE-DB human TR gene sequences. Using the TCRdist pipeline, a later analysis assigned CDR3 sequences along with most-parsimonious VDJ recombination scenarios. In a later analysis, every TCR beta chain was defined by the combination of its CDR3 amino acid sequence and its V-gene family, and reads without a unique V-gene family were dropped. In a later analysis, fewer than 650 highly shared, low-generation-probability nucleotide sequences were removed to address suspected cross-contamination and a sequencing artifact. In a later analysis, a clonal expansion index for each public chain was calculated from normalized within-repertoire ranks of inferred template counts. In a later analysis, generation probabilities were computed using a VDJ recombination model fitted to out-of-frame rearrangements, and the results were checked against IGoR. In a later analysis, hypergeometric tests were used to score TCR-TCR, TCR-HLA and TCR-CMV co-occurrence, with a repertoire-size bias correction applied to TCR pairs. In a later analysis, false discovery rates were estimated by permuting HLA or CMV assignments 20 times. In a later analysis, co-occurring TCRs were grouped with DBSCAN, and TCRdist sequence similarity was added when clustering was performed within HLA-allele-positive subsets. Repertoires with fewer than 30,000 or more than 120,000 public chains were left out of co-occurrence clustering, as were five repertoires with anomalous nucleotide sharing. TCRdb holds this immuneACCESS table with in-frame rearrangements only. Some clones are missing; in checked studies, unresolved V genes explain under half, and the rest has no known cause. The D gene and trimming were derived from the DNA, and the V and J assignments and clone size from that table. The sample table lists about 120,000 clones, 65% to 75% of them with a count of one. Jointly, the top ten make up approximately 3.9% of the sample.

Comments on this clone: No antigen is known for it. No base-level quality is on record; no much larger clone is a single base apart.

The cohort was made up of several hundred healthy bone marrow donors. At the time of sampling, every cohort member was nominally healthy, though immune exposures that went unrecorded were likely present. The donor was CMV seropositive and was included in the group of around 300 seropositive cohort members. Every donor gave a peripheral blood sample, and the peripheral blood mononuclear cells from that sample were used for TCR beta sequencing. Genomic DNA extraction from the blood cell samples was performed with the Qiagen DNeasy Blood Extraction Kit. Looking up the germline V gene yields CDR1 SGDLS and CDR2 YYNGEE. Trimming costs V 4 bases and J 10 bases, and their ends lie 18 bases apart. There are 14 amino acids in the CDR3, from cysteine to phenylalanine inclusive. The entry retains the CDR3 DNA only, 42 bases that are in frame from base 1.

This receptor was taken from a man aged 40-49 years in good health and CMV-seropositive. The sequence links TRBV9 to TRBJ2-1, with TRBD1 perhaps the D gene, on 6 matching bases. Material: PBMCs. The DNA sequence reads TGTGCCAGCAGCCCCGGGACAATATTCGGGGAGCAGTTCTTC. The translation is CASSPGTIFGEQFF.